This passage covers 30 T cell receptor beta chains from one sample sequenced in a study of blood T cell repertoires in COVID-19. Repertoires were generated with immunoSEQ multiplex PCR, while TCRdb's copy carries only in-frame clones and drops some. The data show about 190,000 clones, about 88% seen once. The sequencing sample was made of peripheral blood. All receptors come from a middle-aged woman who had recovered from COVID-19.

The chain carries TRBV5-1 and TRBJ2-7; maybe TRBD2 (6 bases). The CDR3 consists of 15 residues. Between the trimmed V and J ends, which lost 1 base and 3 bases, there was a span of 14 bases. Germline V gene lookup returns CDR1 SGHRS and CDR2 YFSETQ. The CDR3 DNA reads TGCGCCAGCAGCTTGTGGGGAGGCGCAGACTACGAGCAGTACTTC. This translates into CASSLWGGADYEQYF.

This chain joins TRBV5-1 and TRBJ2-3; 9 bases line up with TRBD1. After removal of 3 bases from V and 3 bases from J, the junction contained 2 bases not matched to a gene. Germline CDR1 is SGHRS and CDR2 is YFSETQ. The CDR3 is 14 residues long. The CDR3 reads CASSSGQGTDTQYF. The CDR3 bases are TGCGCCAGCAGCTCGGGACAGGGAACAGATACGCAGTATTTT. Complete variable domain (other parts from reference TRBV5-1 and TRBJ2-3): KAGVTQTPRYLIKTRGQQVTLSCSPISGHRSVSWYQQTPGQGLQFLFEYFSETQRNKGNFPGRFSGRQFSNSRSEMNVSTLELGDSALYLCASSSGQGTDTQYFGPGTRLTVL.

This rearrangement joins TRBV4-1 to TRBJ2-2; maybe TRBD1 (6 bases). V lost 2 bases to trimming and J lost 3 bases, with 10 bases between them. CDR3 length: 15 amino acids. CDR1 is MGHRA, CDR2 YSYEKL, per germline. The CDR3 region has the DNA TGCGCCAGCAGCCAACAGGGGACGGACACCGGGGAGCTGTTTTTT. Translated: CASSQQGTDTGELFF.

The V and J genes are TRBV25-1 and TRBJ1-2; possible D gene TRBD1, 6 bases. This CDR3 region has 12 residues. The V end lost 4 bases, the J end lost 3 bases, and 6 bases lay between the germline ends. CDR1 and CDR2 from the germline V gene are MGHDK and SYGVNS. As DNA, the CDR3 is TGTGCCAGCAGTGGGACAGACTATGGCTACACCTTC. This gives the protein CASSGTDYGYTF.

This clone has only one observation. The genes are TRBV19 and TRBJ1-2, with 7 bases fitting TRBD1. J gave up 4 bases and V 7 bases, and 12 bases lay outside the gene matches. The CDR3 spans 15 residues. CDR1 is LNHDA and CDR2 is SQIVND in the germline V gene (reference sequence). Here the CDR3 reads CASNPQGDGVYGYTF. Written as DNA, the CDR3 is TGTGCCAGTAATCCTCAGGGGGATGGCGTCTATGGCTACACCTTC.

This clone was counted a few times. The chain employs TRBV19 and TRBJ1-5; D unresolved. V shed 4 bases and J shed 3 bases, with 10 bases lying between them. The length of the CDR3 is 14 residues. The germline CDR1 and CDR2 sequences are LNHDA and SQIVND (reference sequence). The CDR3 DNA is TGTGCCAGTAGTAGCCTCTCAGTCAATCAGCCCCAGCATTTT. Translation: CASSSLSVNQPQHF.

This clone has only one observation. This chain connects TRBV4-3 to TRBJ2-7; TRBD2 matches 9 bases. The CDR3 sequence is 15 residues long. J was trimmed by 2 bases and V by 3 bases; bases with no gene match: 5. Germline CDR1 LGHNA, CDR2 YSLEER. For the CDR3, the DNA is TGCGCCAGCAGCCATTCGTTAGCGGGAGCCTACGAGCAGTACTTC. Translated, it gives CASSHSLAGAYEQYF.

This chain joins TRBV20-1 and TRBJ2-1, with a weak D call TRBD1 (5 bases). V gave up 3 bases and J gave up 6 bases, with 9 bases separating them. Germline V gene sequence: CDR1 DFQATT, CDR2 SNEGSKA (reference sequence). CDR3 length: 12 residues. CDR3 bases: TGCAGTGCTAGTTCTCAGGGCAATGAGCAGTTCTTC. It encodes CSASSQGNEQFF.

V gene TRBV25-1 combines with J gene TRBJ1-4, with D hard to call. The germline gives CDR1 MGHDK, CDR2 SYGVNS. This CDR3 contains 14 residues. V gave up 7 bases and J gave up 7 bases, with 16 bases separating them. The CDR3 here is CASTNTGSSEKLFF. CDR3 DNA: TGTGCCAGCACCAACACCGGATCTAGTGAAAAACTGTTTTTT.

The chain employs TRBV7-2 and TRBJ2-7; 7 bases are a match to TRBD2. V was clipped by 5 bases and J by 4 bases; unmatched bases: 14. The CDR3 is 16 amino acids. CDR1 and CDR2 (germline): SGHTA, FQGNSA. The DNA of the CDR3 is TGTGCCAGCAGCCCCCCGGGGATAGCGGGTCAATACGAGCAGTACTTC. Translating gives CASSPPGIAGQYEQYF.

This chain uses TRBV30 with TRBJ2-1, with 15 bases identical to TRBD2. J gave up 5 bases and V 8 bases, and 10 bases lay outside the gene matches. The CDR3 is 16 residues long. Germline V gene data show CDR1 as GTSNPN and CDR2 as SVGIG (reference sequence). The CDR3 bases are TGTGCCGGAGCCGGGACTAGCGGGAGGTCGGACAATGAGCAGTTCTTC. This translates into CAGAGTSGRSDNEQFF. The variable domain in full, completed from reference TRBV30 and TRBJ2-1, reads SQTIHQWPATLVQPVGSPLSLECTVEGTSNPNLYWYRQAAGRGLQLLFYSVGIGQISSEVPQNLSASRPQDRQFILSSKKLLLSDSGFYLCAGAGTSGRSDNEQFFGPGTRLTVL.

The DNA for the CDR3 is TGTGCCAGCAGCACATCCCTTGGAGGGGGCACAGATACGCAGTATTTT. Protein product: CASSTSLGGGTDTQYF. V usage is TRBV7-2 and J usage is TRBJ2-3; weak D call: TRBD2 (6 bases). V was cut by 5 bases and J by 1 base, with 16 bases left in between. Germline lookup yields CDR1 SGHTA and CDR2 FQGNSA. This CDR3 contains 16 residues.

This chain links TRBV3-1 (or the pseudogene TRBV3-2) with TRBJ2-5; D is uncertain. In germline, CDR1 is LGHDT, CDR2 YNNKEL (reference sequence). Trimming left V 2 bases short and J 1 base short, with 5 bases between. This CDR3 has 13 amino acids. The CDR3 nucleotides read TGTGCCAGCAGCCAACCGGGCCAAGAGACCCAGTACTTC. As protein: CASSQPGQETQYF.

This chain uses TRBV19 with TRBJ2-1; 7 positions agree with TRBD1. CDR1 is LNHDA, CDR2 SQIVND, per germline (reference sequence). V was clipped by 10 bases and J by 9 bases; unmatched bases: 9. The CDR3 is 12 residues long. CDR3 loop: CATSQGISEQFF. The DNA for the CDR3 is TGTGCCACTTCACAGGGGATCAGTGAGCAGTTCTTC.

The CDR3 DNA reads as TGTGCCAGCAGCTGGGGACTAGCACAAGAGACCCAGTACTTC. Translation gives CASSWGLAQETQYF. The chain employs TRBV7-2 and TRBJ2-5; 9 bases match TRBD2. Trimming took 4 bases from V and 2 from J; bases not matched to a gene: 2. The CDR3 spans 14 residues. Germline V lookup: CDR1 SGHTA, CDR2 FQGNSA. Drawing the rest from reference TRBV7-2 and TRBJ2-5, the complete variable domain is GAGVSQSPSNKVTEKGKDVELRCDPISGHTALYWYRQSLGQGLEFLIYFQGNSAPDKSGLPSDRFSAERTGGSVSTLTIQRTQQEDSAVYLCASSWGLAQETQYFGPGTRLLVL.

CDR3 in DNA: TGTGCCAGCAGTCCAGGGATTAATGAAGCTTTCTTT. This encodes CASSPGINEAFF. This chain uses TRBV2 with TRBJ1-1, with a tentative D call TRBD1 (5 bases). Germline lookup yields CDR1 SNHLY and CDR2 FYNNEI. The V and J ends lost 5 bases and 7 bases respectively, with 11 bases between them. The CDR3 is made up of 12 amino acids.

This clone was counted a few times. The V and J genes are TRBV7-9 and TRBJ2-7; D uncertain. Germline V gene lookup returns CDR1 SEHNR and CDR2 FQNEAQ (reference sequence). The CDR3 has 15 residues. The ends were cut back, 1 base at V and 0 bases at J, with 10 bases in the middle. CDR3 protein: CASSLGAASSYEQYF. Here the CDR3 DNA reads TGTGCCAGCAGCTTAGGAGCTGCTAGCTCCTACGAGCAGTACTTC.

This chain links TRBV13 with TRBJ2-4, with a possible D match to TRBD1 (5 bases). The CDR3 has 16 residues. V was clipped by 4 bases and J by 0 bases, with 13 bases between them. From germline, CDR1 is PRHDT and CDR2 FYEKMQ (reference sequence). The CDR3 bases are TGTGCCAGCAGCTCTACAGGTTTCTTAGCCAAAAACATTCAGTACTTC. Translation: CASSSTGFLAKNIQYF.

This clone was recorded only once. The chain recombines TRBV19 with TRBJ1-5; D ambiguous. V was clipped by 7 bases and J by 4 bases, with 14 bases between them. From germline, CDR1 is LNHDA and CDR2 SQIVND (reference sequence). This CDR3 contains 14 residues. Here the CDR3 reads CASKMAAINQPQHF. CDR3 bases: TGTGCCAGTAAGATGGCCGCAATAAATCAGCCCCAGCATTTT. The whole variable domain, filled in from reference TRBV19 and TRBJ1-5, reads DGGITQSPKYLFRKEGQNVTLSCEQNLNHDAMYWYRQDPGQGLRLIYYSQIVNDFQKGDIAEGYSVSREKKESFPLTVTSAQKNPTAFYLCASKMAAINQPQHFGDGTRLSIL.

This chain uses TRBV19 with TRBJ1-5; 8 nucleotides match TRBD1. The CDR3 contains 15 residues. V gave up 4 bases and J gave up 7 bases; unmatched junction bases: 9. The germline gives CDR1 LNHDA, CDR2 SQIVND (reference sequence). The CDR3 DNA reads as TGTGCCAGTAGTACCGCAGGACAGGGCGGCCAGCCCCAGCATTTT. It is translated as CASSTAGQGGQPQHF.

The chain uses TRBV5-4 and TRBJ2-7; 8 positions agree with TRBD1. The germline gives CDR1 SGHNT, CDR2 YYREEE (reference sequence). Unmatched junction bases numbered 6, after V lost 2 bases and J lost 5 bases. CDR3 length: 14 residues. DNA of the CDR3: TGTGCCAGCAGCTTCGGTGCAGGGGGCAACGAGCAGTACTTC. Translation: CASSFGAGGNEQYF.

The chain uses TRBV4-2 and TRBJ1-1, with TRBD1 identical over 7 bases. Trimming removed 0 bases from V and 4 bases from J; junction bases left unmatched: 11. Germline CDR1 is LGHNA and CDR2 is YNFKEQ. The CDR3 length is 17 residues. This CDR3 reads CASSQEGVTGTGTEAFF. The CDR3 DNA follows: TGTGCCAGCAGCCAAGAGGGGGTGACAGGGACTGGCACTGAAGCTTTCTTT.

This rearrangement joins TRBV10-2 to TRBJ2-3; maybe TRBD2 (6 bases). From germline, CDR1 is WSHSY and CDR2 SAAADI. V was pared by 6 bases and J by 1 base, with 14 bases between. The CDR3 totals 15 residues. The CDR3 sequence: CASRGTSWGTDTQYF. The CDR3 nucleotides are TGCGCCAGCAGAGGGACTTCCTGGGGCACAGATACGCAGTATTTT.

The CDR3 loop is CSAFRDTGELFF. CDR3 DNA: TGCAGCGCTTTCCGGGACACCGGGGAGCTGTTTTTT. This chain connects TRBV29-1 to TRBJ2-2; D not resolved. In germline, CDR1 is SQVTM, CDR2 ANQGSEA. V was trimmed by 7 bases and J by 3 bases, leaving 9 bases between them. The CDR3 runs 12 residues.

This clone was observed a handful of times. V gene TRBV5-1 combines with J gene TRBJ2-3; 7 bases fit TRBD2. V shed 4 bases and J 6 bases; nucleotides not matched to a gene: 8. Germline values: CDR1 SGHRS, CDR2 YFSETQ. CDR3 length: 14 amino acids. DNA for the CDR3: TGCGCCAGCAGCGATCCGACGGGGGGTGATACGCAGTATTTT. It yields the protein CASSDPTGGDTQYF.

The rearrangement links TRBV29-1 to TRBJ1-4, with TRBD1 matching over 9 bases. The V gene end was trimmed by 6 bases and the J gene end by 7 bases; junction bases not matched to a gene: 9. This CDR3 comprises 14 residues. Germline assignment: CDR1 SQVTM and CDR2 ANQGSEA. DNA for the CDR3: TGCAGCGTAGCTTCCGGGACAGGGAGTGAAAAACTGTTTTTT. This gives the protein CSVASGTGSEKLFF.

The rearrangement joins TRBV14 to TRBJ2-7, with 8 bases matching TRBD1. The CDR3 sequence is 15 residues long. Germline V gene data show CDR1 as SGHDN and CDR2 as FVKESK. V lost 3 bases and J lost 2; bases outside the gene matches: 6. The CDR3 DNA reads as TGTGCCAGCAGCCATTCCGGGACAGGAGCCTACGAGCAGTACTTC. This gives the protein CASSHSGTGAYEQYF.

This chain links TRBV9 with TRBJ2-7; maybe TRBD1 (6 bases). The germline V and J ends were trimmed by 3 bases and 6 bases, with 13 bases remaining between them. Germline values: CDR1 SGDLS, CDR2 YYNGEE. This CDR3 has 13 amino acids. CDR3 region: CASSAAGGGEQYF. CDR3 DNA: TGTGCCAGCAGCGCCGCTGGGGGCGGCGAGCAGTACTTC. Variable domain in full (rest from reference TRBV9 and TRBJ2-7): DSGVTQTPKHLITATGQRVTLRCSPRSGDLSVYWYQQSLDQGLQFLIQYYNGEERAKGNILERFSAQQFPDLHSELNLSSLELGDSALYFCASSAAGGGEQYFGPGTRLTVT.

The CDR3 spells CASSLGGDSYNEQFF. In DNA form, the CDR3 reads TGTGCCAGCAGCTTGGGGGGAGACTCCTACAATGAGCAGTTCTTC. This chain connects TRBV5-4 to TRBJ2-1, with D perhaps matching TRBD2 (5 bases). The germline V gene has CDR1 SGHNT and CDR2 YYREEE (reference sequence). CDR3 length: 15 amino acids. V lost 0 bases and J 0 bases, leaving 7 bases between the germline ends. Using reference TRBV5-4 and TRBJ2-1 for the parts outside the CDR3, the full variable domain is ETGVTQSPTHLIKTRGQQVTLRCSSQSGHNTVSWYQQALGQGPQFIFQYYREEENGRGNFPPRFSGLQFPNYSSELNVNALELDDSALYLCASSLGGDSYNEQFFGPGTRLTVL.

The chain employs TRBV24-1 and TRBJ2-3; TRBD2 aligns across 11 bases. The junction had 6 bases not matched to a gene; V was cut back by 1 base and J by 1 base. The length of the CDR3 is 18 residues. Per the germline V gene, CDR1 is KGHDR and CDR2 is SFDVKD. CDR3 protein: CATSDFSSTSGGTDTQYF. The CDR3, as DNA: TGTGCCACCAGTGATTTTTCCTCGACTAGCGGGGGCACAGATACGCAGTATTTT.